These 12 T cell receptor beta chains were sequenced from one sample in a study of cytomegalovirus exposure and HLA in healthy donors. The PCR was carried out with 60 Vbeta primers and 13 Jbeta primers. The repertoire was sequenced with immunoSEQ multiplex PCR; TCRdb's copy has only in-frame clones and lacks some. The data contain 130,000 or so clones, approximately 79% of them seen just once; the ten biggest clones take up approximately 3.9%. Sequencing was done on a sample of PBMCs. Every receptor here comes from a man in his fifties or sixties in good health and CMV-seropositive.

The chain carries TRBV7-2 and TRBJ1-2; D is ambiguous. Trimming took 1 base from V and 4 from J, leaving 7 bases between them. The CDR3 runs to 13 residues. CDR1 and CDR2 (germline): SGHTA, FQGNSA. The CDR3 spells CASSLGGLYGYTF. The CDR3 DNA sequence: TGTGCCAGCAGCTTAGGAGGTCTCTATGGCTACACCTTC.

This clone was observed a handful of times. V usage is TRBV19 and J usage is TRBJ2-1, with 10 bases matching TRBD2. The CDR3 has 18 residues. Germline trimming cut 7 bases from V and 4 bases from J; bases unmatched to any gene: 16. Germline CDR1 is LNHDA and CDR2 is SQIVND (reference sequence). CDR3 sequence reads: CASTPPGTSAGGYNEQFF. In DNA, the CDR3 is TGTGCCAGTACCCCACCCGGGACTAGCGCCGGAGGGTACAATGAGCAGTTCTTC.

V and J are TRBV7-9 and TRBJ1-1, with D possibly TRBD1 on 6 matching bases. The germline V and J ends were trimmed by 11 bases and 0 bases, with 19 bases remaining between them. CDR1 and CDR2 from the germline V gene are SEHNR and FQNEAQ (reference sequence). The CDR3 is 15 residues long. The CDR3 is CAGGGQGTMNTEAFF. The CDR3 bases are TGTGCCGGGGGGGGGCAGGGGACTATGAACACTGAAGCTTTCTTT.

J is TRBJ2-2 and V is TRBV7-2, with TRBD1 matching 9 bases. The germline gives CDR1 SGHTA, CDR2 FQGNSA. This CDR3 contains 15 residues. With V trimmed by 5 bases and J by 7 bases, 8 bases remained unmatched. The DNA of the CDR3 is TGTGCCAGCAGCCGAGGACAGGGGAGAAACGGGGAGCTGTTTTTT. Translation: CASSRGQGRNGELFF.

The rearrangement joins TRBV14 to TRBJ2-1, with 12 nucleotides matching TRBD2. The CDR3 is 21 residues long. CDR1 and CDR2 from the germline V gene are SGHDN and FVKESK. V trimming: 6 bases; J trimming: 0 bases; junction bases outside the gene matches: 18. The CDR3 spells CASSPLPGLAGRQISYNEQFF. CDR3 sequence (DNA): TGTGCCAGCAGTCCACTCCCGGGACTAGCGGGTCGTCAGATCTCCTACAATGAGCAGTTCTTC.

The chain joins TRBV7-2 to TRBJ2-6; tentative D call: TRBD1 (6 bases). The CDR3 length is 17 residues. V lost 5 bases, J lost 0 bases, and 14 bases lay in between. Germline values: CDR1 SGHTA, CDR2 FQGNSA. DNA of the CDR3: TGTGCCAGCAGCCCCCAGGGGCCCAGCTCTGGGGCCAACGTCCTGACTTTC. This sequence encodes CASSPQGPSSGANVLTF.

The chain recombines TRBV4-2 with TRBJ2-1; 10 nucleotides match TRBD2. Unmatched junction bases numbered 4, after V lost 0 bases and J lost 5 bases. The CDR3 covers 16 residues. Germline V gives CDR1 LGHNA, CDR2 YNFKEQ. CDR3: CASSQDPSGRNNEQFF. In DNA, the CDR3 is TGTGCCAGCAGCCAAGATCCTAGCGGGAGAAACAATGAGCAGTTCTTC.

In its sample, this clone was seen a few times. The V gene is TRBV7-9, the J gene TRBJ1-4; 8 nucleotides align to TRBD1. Germline loops: CDR1 SEHNR, CDR2 FQNEAQ (reference sequence). With 3 bases clipped from V and 7 bases from J, the junction kept 7 bases outside the gene matches. This CDR3 has 15 residues. CDR3 bases: TGTGCCAGCAGCTTTAAAGGACAGGGTGGTGAAAAACTGTTTTTT. Encoded protein: CASSFKGQGGEKLFF.

This clone was seen a single time. The CDR3 sequence is CASSIGRHSGLPQHF. CDR3 nucleotide sequence: TGTGCCAGTAGTATAGGTAGACATTCAGGTTTGCCCCAGCATTTT. The rearrangement links TRBV19 to TRBJ1-5; D uncertain. Deletions cut 1 base from V and 9 bases from J, with 16 bases between. Germline lookup yields CDR1 LNHDA and CDR2 SQIVND (reference sequence). The CDR3 totals 15 residues.

This clone showed up just once. The chain couples TRBV19 to TRBJ1-5, with D possibly TRBD1 on 6 matching bases. The CDR3 has 16 amino acids. CDR1 is LNHDA and CDR2 is SQIVND in the germline V gene (reference sequence). V lost 8 bases, J lost 4 bases, and 21 bases lay in between. The CDR3 DNA sequence: TGTGCCAGTCAGCCCGGCCACGCGACAGGTAATCAGCCCCAGCATTTT. This codes for CASQPGHATGNQPQHF.

The DNA of the CDR3 is TGTGCCAGCAGCGTACGCAGGGAGAACACTGAAGCTTTCTTT. Its protein is CASSVRRENTEAFF. The V call is TRBV9, the J call TRBJ1-1, with a possible D match to TRBD1 (5 bases). V lost 1 base to trimming and J lost 1 base, with 8 bases between them. Germline CDR1 is SGDLS and CDR2 is YYNGEE. This CDR3 is 14 amino acids long. Filled out from reference TRBV9 and TRBJ1-1, the complete variable domain reads DSGVTQTPKHLITATGQRVTLRCSPRSGDLSVYWYQQSLDQGLQFLIQYYNGEERAKGNILERFSAQQFPDLHSELNLSSLELGDSALYFCASSVRRENTEAFFGQGTRLTVV.

This chain links TRBV6-1 with TRBJ1-6, with 7 nucleotides matching TRBD1. Trimming cost V 6 bases and J 10 bases; bases outside gene matches: 12. This CDR3 is 15 amino acids long. Germline-derived CDR1 and CDR2 are MNHNS and SASEGT. In DNA form, the CDR3 reads TGTGCCAGCAGGACCTCACAGGGGTTGGCGTCACCCCTCCACTTT. It yields the protein CASRTSQGLASPLHF.